This passage covers 27 T cell receptor beta chains from one sample sequenced in a study of cytomegalovirus exposure and HLA in healthy donors. Primers: 60 Vbeta forward and 13 Jbeta reverse. TCRdb's copy holds only in-frame clones and misses some; the assay was immunoSEQ multiplex PCR. The sample table sets out tens of thousands of clones. The sample taken for sequencing was PBMCs. These receptors all come from a woman in her 40s in good health and CMV-seronegative.

Of note for this clone: One end of the junction fails to match germline, which may point to a read error. DNA for the CDR3: TGTGCCAGCAGTCTAGCGGGAGCCACGGGTAATGGGCAGTTCTTC. As protein: CASSLAGATGNGQFF. The J gene is TRBJ2-1, the V gene TRBV28; 10 positions agree with TRBD2. Per the germline V gene, CDR1 is MDHEN and CDR2 is SYDVKM. This CDR3 has 15 residues.

The J gene is TRBJ2-3, the V gene TRBV15, with 14 bases matching TRBD2. Trimming at V came to 1 base and at J to 0 bases, leaving 3 bases not matched to a gene. The CDR3 runs to 18 residues. In germline, CDR1 is LNHNV, CDR2 YYDKDF (reference sequence). The CDR3, as DNA: TGTGCCACCAGCAGAGGACTAGCGGGGGGGCGTAGCACAGATACGCAGTATTTT. Protein product: CATSRGLAGGRSTDTQYF.

The chain joins TRBV9 to TRBJ2-5; 8 bases fit TRBD1. The ends lost 3 bases at V and 4 bases at J; junction bases unmatched: 5. The CDR3 totals 14 residues. The germline V gene encodes CDR1 SGDLS and CDR2 YYNGEE. The CDR3 protein is CASSDGQGAETQYF. The DNA of the CDR3 is TGTGCCAGCAGCGACGGACAGGGAGCAGAGACCCAGTACTTC. Drawing the rest from reference TRBV9 and TRBJ2-5, the complete variable domain is DSGVTQTPKHLITATGQRVTLRCSPRSGDLSVYWYQQSLDQGLQFLIQYYNGEERAKGNILERFSAQQFPDLHSELNLSSLELGDSALYFCASSDGQGAETQYFGPGTRLLVL.

The chain is built from TRBV6-5 and TRBJ1-6; D might be TRBD1 (5 bases). V was cut by 0 bases and J by 8 bases, with 14 bases left in between. CDR1 is MNHEY and CDR2 is SVGAGI in the germline V gene. This CDR3 has 16 amino acids. The CDR3 loop reads CASSYSGGAIDSPLHF. CDR3 DNA sequence: TGTGCCAGCAGTTACTCAGGAGGGGCTATTGATTCACCCCTCCACTTT.

V is TRBV6-4 and J is TRBJ2-2; 9 nucleotides match TRBD1. CDR1 is MRHNA, CDR2 SNTAGT, per germline. V shed 4 bases and J 2 bases; nucleotides not matched to a gene: 5. This CDR3 contains 16 residues. The CDR3 DNA is TGTGCCAGCAGTGTCCCGGGACAGGGCAACACCGGGGAGCTGTTTTTT. Protein sequence: CASSVPGQGNTGELFF.

The V call is TRBV5-1, the J call TRBJ2-5, with 9 bases identical to TRBD1. V shed 4 bases, J shed 4 bases, and the junction held 5 bases outside the gene matches. In germline, CDR1 is SGHRS, CDR2 YFSETQ. This CDR3 comprises 14 residues. The DNA for the CDR3 is TGCGCCAGCAGCACGGGACAGGGAGGAGAGACCCAGTACTTC. This gives the protein CASSTGQGGETQYF.

V is TRBV11-1 and J is TRBJ2-3; 13 nucleotides match TRBD2. Looked up from germline, CDR1 is SGHAT and CDR2 is FQDESV (reference sequence). J lost 3 bases, V lost 4 bases, and 1 base had no gene match. The CDR3 has 15 amino acids. The CDR3 here is CASSSGLAGTDTQYF. The CDR3 DNA sequence: TGTGCCAGCAGCTCGGGACTAGCGGGGACAGATACGCAGTATTTT.

The gene calls are TRBV4-3 and TRBJ1-2; 8 nucleotides agree with TRBD1. CDR3 size: 13 residues. CDR1 is LGHNA, CDR2 YSLEER, per germline. With 3 bases clipped from V and 7 bases from J, the junction kept 4 bases outside the gene matches. CDR3 coding DNA: TGCGCCAGCAGCCATCTTGACAGGGGTGGCTACACCTTC. Translated, it gives CASSHLDRGGYTF.

V is TRBV4-3 and J is TRBJ1-1; TRBD1 agrees at 8 bases. Germline V CDR1 and CDR2: LGHNA, YSLEER. The CDR3 runs to 15 residues. V was pared by 5 bases and J by 1 base, with 6 bases of the junction left unmatched. The CDR3, as DNA: TGCGCCAGCAGCTTAGTGGGGACAGGGAACACTGAAGCTTTCTTT. Protein product: CASSLVGTGNTEAFF.

The chain links TRBV7-2 to TRBJ2-1; tentative D call: TRBD1 (6 bases). The V gene's germline CDR1 is SGHTA and CDR2 FQGNSA. V shed 5 bases and J shed 5 bases, with 22 bases lying between them. The CDR3 is 17 amino acids. For the CDR3, the DNA is TGTGCCAGCAGCCCGCGATTATCGGGACAACCCGACAATGAGCAGTTCTTC. It is translated as CASSPRLSGQPDNEQFF.

The chain has TRBV25-1 and TRBJ2-3; 12 nucleotides line up with TRBD2. CDR1 and CDR2 (germline): MGHDK, SYGVNS. V shed 2 bases and J 11 bases; nucleotides not matched to a gene: 8. The CDR3 spans 15 residues. CDR3 DNA sequence: TGTGCCAGCAGTGAACTTCCTTTACTAGCGGGAGGGCAGTATTTT. It is translated as CASSELPLLAGGQYF.

The CDR3 region has the DNA TGTGCCACCAGCAGAGATCCGATGAGCGGGGGGGCAGATACGCAGTATTTT. Its translation: CATSRDPMSGGADTQYF. The chain combines TRBV15 with TRBJ2-3; TRBD2 matches 10 bases. Germline trimming cut 0 bases from V and 4 bases from J; bases unmatched to any gene: 7. The CDR3 loop spans 17 amino acids. CDR1 and CDR2 from the germline V gene are LNHNV and YYDKDF (reference sequence).

The chain combines TRBV7-9 with TRBJ1-1; TRBD1 is a possible D gene (6 bases). V dropped 4 bases and J dropped 2 bases, with 8 bases sitting between them. The CDR3 runs 13 residues. The germline V gene encodes CDR1 SEHNR and CDR2 FQNEAQ (reference sequence). The CDR3 spells CASSSQGNTEAFF. The CDR3 nucleotides read TGTGCCAGCAGCTCACAGGGTAACACTGAAGCTTTCTTT.

The rearrangement joins TRBV13 to TRBJ1-1; 7 bases fit TRBD1. V lost 5 bases and J lost 2; bases outside the gene matches: 11. Per germline, CDR1 PRHDT and CDR2 FYEKMQ (reference sequence). CDR3 size: 16 residues. CDR3 protein: CASSPRPGTANTEAFF. Here the CDR3 DNA reads TGTGCCAGCAGCCCACGACCCGGGACAGCCAACACTGAAGCTTTCTTT.

V is TRBV29-1 and J is TRBJ1-5, with 7 bases lining up with TRBD1. Unmatched junction bases numbered 8, after V lost 4 bases and J lost 5 bases. Germline V gives CDR1 SQVTM, CDR2 ANQGSEA. The CDR3 has 14 residues. CDR3 sequence: CSVGTGEWDQPQHF. The CDR3 DNA is TGCAGCGTTGGAACAGGGGAATGGGATCAGCCCCAGCATTTT.

J is TRBJ2-7 and V is TRBV11-2; TRBD2 aligns across 14 bases. This CDR3 is built from 17 residues. The germline gives CDR1 SGHAT, CDR2 FQNNGV. V shed 5 bases, J shed 5 bases, and the junction held 11 bases outside the gene matches. Here the CDR3 reads CASSHSRLAGGPHEQYF. The CDR3 DNA reads TGTGCCAGCAGCCACTCGCGACTAGCGGGAGGGCCCCACGAGCAGTACTTC.

This chain connects TRBV27 to TRBJ1-2; 10 nucleotides align to TRBD1. The germline gives CDR1 MNHEY, CDR2 SMNVEV (reference sequence). The CDR3 sequence is 16 residues long. The J segment lost 8 bases and the V segment lost 6 bases, leaving 15 bases of the junction unmatched. The CDR3 is CASRVTWTGGFRGYTF. The CDR3 region has the DNA TGTGCCAGCAGGGTAACGTGGACAGGGGGTTTTCGAGGCTACACCTTC.

The chain recombines TRBV4-2 with TRBJ1-1, with D possibly being TRBD1 (6 bases). CDR3 length: 15 residues. CDR1 and CDR2 from the germline V gene are LGHNA and YNFKEQ. The V end lost 7 bases, the J end lost 3 bases, and 18 bases lay between the germline ends. The CDR3 loop reads CASTIQVQGYTEAFF. CDR3 bases: TGTGCCAGCACCATTCAAGTACAGGGATACACTGAAGCTTTCTTT.

The V gene is TRBV7-3, the J gene TRBJ2-3; tentatively, D is TRBD2 (6 bases). Germline CDR1 is SGHTA and CDR2 is FQGTGA. There are 15 residues in the CDR3. Trimming stripped 5 bases from V and 2 bases from J, with 14 bases between. The CDR3 coding sequence is TGTGCCAGCAGCCCTACGCGCGGGAACACAGATACGCAGTATTTT. This translates into CASSPTRGNTDTQYF.

The genes are TRBV5-1 and TRBJ1-1; 9 bases match TRBD1. Germline values: CDR1 SGHRS, CDR2 YFSETQ. The trim removed 4 bases at V and 3 bases at J, leaving 10 bases unmatched. The CDR3 is 16 residues long. DNA of the CDR3: TGCGCCAGCAGCCGGACAGGGGCCCTTGAGGACACTGAAGCTTTCTTT. It specifies CASSRTGALEDTEAFF.

The chain links TRBV7-2 to TRBJ1-2; no clear D gene. CDR1 is SGHTA, CDR2 FQGNSA, per germline. Trimming pared 1 base from V and 4 bases from J, leaving 13 bases between. The CDR3 is 15 residues long. The CDR3 loop reads CASSLGQSESYGYTF. CDR3 nucleotide sequence: TGTGCCAGCAGCTTAGGCCAGTCCGAAAGCTATGGCTACACCTTC.

This chain uses TRBV5-6 with TRBJ1-4; no definite D call. Per germline, CDR1 SGHDT and CDR2 YYEEEE. With 3 bases removed from V and 5 bases from J, the gap between germline ends came to 14 bases. The CDR3 sequence is 15 residues long. In DNA, the CDR3 is TGTGCCAGCAGCTCCTGGCAGGCTAGCAATGAAAAACTGTTTTTT. Translated: CASSSWQASNEKLFF.

V is TRBV11-3 and J is TRBJ1-1; D remains unclear. CDR3 length equals 14 residues. Trimming took off 6 bases at V and 2 bases at J, with 13 bases between the two ends. The germline V gene has CDR1 SGHNT and CDR2 YENEEA. This CDR3 reads CASRTGITNTEAFF. The CDR3 bases are TGTGCCAGCAGGACCGGGATTACCAACACTGAAGCTTTCTTT.

The V call is TRBV5-5, the J call TRBJ2-1; 10 bases are shared with TRBD1. Germline trimming cut 4 bases from V and 6 bases from J; bases unmatched to any gene: 4. CDR1 is SGHKS and CDR2 is YYEKEE in the germline V gene (reference sequence). The CDR3 length is 14 residues. The chain's CDR3 is CASSTGTGVNEQFF. CDR3 nucleotides: TGTGCCAGCAGCACAGGGACAGGGGTCAATGAGCAGTTCTTC. The full variable domain, in which reference TRBV5-5 and TRBJ2-1 provide the parts outside the CDR3, is DAGVTQSPTHLIKTRGQQVTLRCSPISGHKSVSWYQQVLGQGPQFIFQYYEKEERGRGNFPDRFSARQFPNYSSELNVNALLLGDSALYLCASSTGTGVNEQFFGPGTRLTVL.

The CDR3 DNA reads TGTGCCAGCAGCTTGGAGGACAGGGATAAAGCTTTCTTT. Translated, it gives CASSLEDRDKAFF. The chain combines TRBV5-6 with TRBJ1-1, with 8 bases aligning to TRBD1. The CDR3 contains 13 residues. V lost 0 bases and J lost 9; bases outside the gene matches: 4. Germline V gene data show CDR1 as SGHDT and CDR2 as YYEEEE.

V is TRBV5-4 and J is TRBJ2-1, with TRBD1 matching 11 bases. Unmatched junction bases numbered 10, after V lost 4 bases and J lost 7 bases. This CDR3 comprises 16 residues. Germline V CDR1 and CDR2: SGHNT, YYREEE (reference sequence). CDR3 in DNA: TGTGCCAGCAGCGACGGGACAGGGGGGAAGGGGAATGAGCAGTTCTTC. Residues: CASSDGTGGKGNEQFF.

Comment on this clone: Other DNA sequences from this sample encode an identical CDR3 as well. The chain joins TRBV5-1 to TRBJ1-1; D is unresolved. There are 14 residues in the CDR3. Trimming stripped 2 bases from V and 4 bases from J, with 12 bases between. From germline, CDR1 is SGHRS and CDR2 YFSETQ. The CDR3 reads CASSFGTLGTEAFF. DNA for the CDR3: TGCGCCAGCAGCTTCGGCACCCTAGGCACTGAAGCTTTCTTT.